This T cell receptor beta chain came from a study of T-cell memory formation after mild COVID-19 (dated by TCRdb to about 2021). Looking at the study overall: Most TCR sequence clusters were specific to one of the two donors. In a couple of donors, T-cell clones that expanded and contracted after mild COVID-19 were tracked by sequencing TCRalpha and TCRbeta repertoires over time. Two young, previously healthy adult volunteers made up the cohort, one male and one female. Overall study outcomes, separate from this receptor: Clones contracting from day 15 to 85 had balanced CD4/CD8 phenotypes, while a second wave expanding from day 15 to 37 was biased towards CD4+. Only two mild cases were covered in the study, and larger cohorts including severe cases with pre-infection samples were considered necessary. Contracting CD4+ clones were located mainly in the CM and EM memory subsets, whereas CD8+ clones were found to be enriched in EMRA. Some responding clones were found in pre-infection memory, which suggests that pre-existing cross-reactive memory T cells took part in the SARS-CoV-2 response. SARS-CoV-2 specificity was not confirmed for the second-wave clones peaking on day 37.

Ficoll-Paque density gradient centrifugation was the method used to isolate PBMCs. Sequencing relied on an Illumina NovaSeq 6000. cDNA libraries for TCRalpha and TCRbeta were prepared by 5'RACE using constant-segment primers, with sample barcodes and unique molecular identifiers added. RNA was extracted from every sample with Trizol reagent. The libraries were amplified in two PCR steps, and the second step added a second sample barcode and Illumina TruSeq adapters. Sequencing of the libraries was done on an Illumina NovaSeq, producing 2 x 150 bp paired-end reads. As for how the authors treated the data: Demultiplexing of reads and collapsing into UMI-guided consensus sequences were performed with migec v1.2.7. Using mixcr v2.1.11, the UMI consensuses were aligned to TRA and TRB V and J templates and assembled into clonotypes. Expanded or contracted clonotypes were those called significant by both edgeR and NoisET, with noise models trained on biological replicates. For edgeR calls, a false discovery rate-adjusted p below 0.01 and a log2 fold-change threshold of 1 were applied. PCA with hierarchical clustering of max-normalized trajectories of the 1000 most abundant clonotypes was used as exploratory dynamics analysis. The CD4 or CD8 phenotype of responding clones was assigned using the separately sequenced CD4+ and CD8+ repertoires. Through fastp at Q25 and MiXCR, TCRdb rebuilt clones from the public reads, retaining in-frame beta chains. Identical CDR3 protein sequences are pooled into one entry, listed with their most common genes and DNA. The V and J calls reflect TCRdb's pipeline rather than the authors' work. The table for this sample lists hundreds of thousands of distinct CDR3 sequences; 25% to 30% of them were counted only once. The ten largest make up approximately 15% of the sample.

From the germline V gene, CDR1 is SGHRS and CDR2 is YFSETQ. V and J lose 1 base and 0 bases, and a span of 11 bases separates them. Counted from cysteine to phenylalanine, this CDR3 has 15 amino acids. The CDR3 DNA has 45 bases and is translated from base 1. In regard to this clonotype: No antigen is known for it. Per-nucleotide qualities are absent, and no much larger clonotype sits a single base away.

The source of this sequence is an adult woman who had mild COVID-19 (a few samples of this study predate the infection). The sample titles of this study are shuffled in the database, so cell type and time point are left out; the donor was told from shared clones. This chain is built from TRBV5-1 and TRBJ2-7; TRBD2 is a weak D gene call, 6 bases matching. Sequencing used PBMCs or a T cell subset sorted from them (not recorded which). The DNA sequence is TGCGCCAGCAGCTTGTCGGGAGAAGGCTCCTACGAGCAGTACTTC. It encodes CASSLSGEGSYEQYF.